This T cell receptor (beta chain) was captured by sequencing in a study of blood T cell repertoires in COVID-19. Study as a whole: Samples of COVID-19 (acute and convalescent) were obtained from the United States, Italy and Spain. The cDNA or gDNA used as material had been derived from T cells, B-cell-depleted T cells, or PBMCs.

Original processing notes: Reference gene primer amplification yielded estimated nucleated cell counts. The data were produced by immunoSEQ multiplex PCR, yet TCRdb's version contains in-frame clones alone and is incomplete. V and J calls and clone size follow that table, whereas D and trimming were derived from the DNA. The sample consists of about 60,000 clones, approximately 81% of them appearing once. Cohorts were based on clinical histories the participants reported. The trim removed 5 bases at V and 5 bases at J, leaving 6 bases unmatched. The CDR3 runs 15 residues. The germline CDR1 and CDR2 sequences are PRHDT and FYEKMQ (reference sequence).

The sequenced material came from PBMCs or T cells enriched from blood (not recorded which). The sequence was collected from a woman in her forties with acute COVID-19. The chain combines TRBV13 with TRBJ2-1; 10 bases fit TRBD1. CDR3 residues: CASSPRTGGNNEQFF. The CDR3 nucleotides read TGTGCCAGCAGCCCCCGGACAGGGGGAAACAATGAGCAGTTCTTC.